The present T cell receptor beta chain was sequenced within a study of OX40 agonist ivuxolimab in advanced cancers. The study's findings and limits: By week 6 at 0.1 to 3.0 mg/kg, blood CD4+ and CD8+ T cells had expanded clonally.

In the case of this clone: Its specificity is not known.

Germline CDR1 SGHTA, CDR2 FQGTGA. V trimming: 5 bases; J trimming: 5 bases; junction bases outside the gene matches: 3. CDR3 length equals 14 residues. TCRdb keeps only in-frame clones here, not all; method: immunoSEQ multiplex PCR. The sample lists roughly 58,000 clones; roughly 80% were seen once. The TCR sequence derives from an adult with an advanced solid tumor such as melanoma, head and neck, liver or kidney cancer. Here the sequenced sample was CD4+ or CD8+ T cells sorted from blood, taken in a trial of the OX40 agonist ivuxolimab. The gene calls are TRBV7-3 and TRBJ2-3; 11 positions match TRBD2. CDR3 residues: CASSEGLAGDTQYF. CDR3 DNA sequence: TGTGCCAGCAGCGAAGGACTAGCGGGAGATACGCAGTATTTT.